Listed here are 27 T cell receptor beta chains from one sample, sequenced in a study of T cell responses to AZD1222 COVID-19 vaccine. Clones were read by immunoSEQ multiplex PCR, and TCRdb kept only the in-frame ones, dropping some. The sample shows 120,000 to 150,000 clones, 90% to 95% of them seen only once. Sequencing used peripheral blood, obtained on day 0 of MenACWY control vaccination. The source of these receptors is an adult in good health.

CDR3 DNA sequence: TGTGCCAGCACCCGACAGGGGGTGAGCGAGCAGTACTTC. Translated: CASTRQGVSEQYF. The rearrangement uses TRBV13 and TRBJ2-7, with TRBD1 matching over 9 bases. The length of the CDR3 is 13 residues. Germline values: CDR1 PRHDT, CDR2 FYEKMQ (reference sequence). V lost 7 bases to trimming and J lost 6 bases; unmatched junction nucleotides: 7.

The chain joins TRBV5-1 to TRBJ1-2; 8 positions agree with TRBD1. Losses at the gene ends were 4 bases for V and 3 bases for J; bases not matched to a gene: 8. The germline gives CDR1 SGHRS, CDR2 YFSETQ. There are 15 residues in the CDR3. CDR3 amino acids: CASSPQGVKDYGYTF. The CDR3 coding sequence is TGCGCCAGCAGCCCACAGGGGGTGAAGGACTATGGCTACACCTTC.

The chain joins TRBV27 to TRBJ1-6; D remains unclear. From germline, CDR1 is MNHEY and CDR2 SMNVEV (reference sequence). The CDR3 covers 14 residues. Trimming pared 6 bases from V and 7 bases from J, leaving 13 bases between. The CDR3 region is CASRSRTANSPLHF. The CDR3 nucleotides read TGTGCCAGCAGATCAAGGACTGCCAATTCACCCCTCCACTTT.

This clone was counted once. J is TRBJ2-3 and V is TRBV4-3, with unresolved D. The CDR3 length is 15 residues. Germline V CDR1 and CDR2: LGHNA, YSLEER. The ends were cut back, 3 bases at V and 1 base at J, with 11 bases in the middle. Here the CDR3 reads CASSHPDGGTDTQYF. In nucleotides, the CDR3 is TGCGCCAGCAGCCATCCGGACGGAGGCACAGATACGCAGTATTTT.

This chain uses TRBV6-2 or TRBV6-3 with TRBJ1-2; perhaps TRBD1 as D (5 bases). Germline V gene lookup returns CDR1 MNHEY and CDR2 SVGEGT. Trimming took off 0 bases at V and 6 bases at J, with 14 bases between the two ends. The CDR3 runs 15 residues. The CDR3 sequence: CASSYSTGRVDGYTF. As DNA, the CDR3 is TGTGCCAGCAGTTACTCGACGGGCAGGGTGGATGGCTACACCTTC.

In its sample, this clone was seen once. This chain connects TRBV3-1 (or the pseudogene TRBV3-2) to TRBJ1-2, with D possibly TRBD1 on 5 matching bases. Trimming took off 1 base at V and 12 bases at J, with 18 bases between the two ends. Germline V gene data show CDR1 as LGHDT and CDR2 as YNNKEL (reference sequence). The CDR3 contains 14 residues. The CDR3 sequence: CASSQASGQGGDTF. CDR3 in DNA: TGTGCCAGCAGCCAAGCTTCGGGGCAGGGCGGCGACACCTTC.

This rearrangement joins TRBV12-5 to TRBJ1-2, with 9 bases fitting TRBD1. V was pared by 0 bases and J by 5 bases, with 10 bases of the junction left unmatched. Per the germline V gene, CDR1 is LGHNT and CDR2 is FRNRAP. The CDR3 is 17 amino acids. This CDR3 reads CASGLVLGQGNPYGYTF. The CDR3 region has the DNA TGTGCTAGTGGTTTGGTACTGGGACAGGGTAATCCGTATGGCTACACCTTC.

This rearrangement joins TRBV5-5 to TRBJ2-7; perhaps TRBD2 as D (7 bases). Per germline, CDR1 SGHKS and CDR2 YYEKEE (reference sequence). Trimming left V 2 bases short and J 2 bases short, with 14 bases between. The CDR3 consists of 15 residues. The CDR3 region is CASSFEQGGPYEQYF. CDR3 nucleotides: TGTGCCAGCAGCTTTGAACAGGGAGGGCCCTACGAGCAGTACTTC.

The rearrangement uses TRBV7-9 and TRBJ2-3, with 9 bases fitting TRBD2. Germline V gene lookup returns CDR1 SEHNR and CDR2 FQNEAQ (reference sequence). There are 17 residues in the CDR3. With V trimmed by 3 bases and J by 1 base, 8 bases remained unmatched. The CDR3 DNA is TGTGCCAGCAGCTTGCGAGCGGGGGGAACGGGCACAGATACGCAGTATTTT. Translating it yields CASSLRAGGTGTDTQYF. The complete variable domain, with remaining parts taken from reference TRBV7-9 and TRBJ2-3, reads DTGVSQNPRHKITKRGQNVTFRCDPISEHNRLYWYRQTLGQGPEFLTYFQNEAQLEKSRLLSDRFSAERPKGSFSTLEIQRTEQGDSAMYLCASSLRAGGTGTDTQYFGPGTRLTVL.

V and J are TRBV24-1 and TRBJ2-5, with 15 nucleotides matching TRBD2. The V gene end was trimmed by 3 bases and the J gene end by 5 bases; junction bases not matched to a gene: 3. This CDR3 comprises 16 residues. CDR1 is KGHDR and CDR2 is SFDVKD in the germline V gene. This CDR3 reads CATSDRTSGRVETQYF. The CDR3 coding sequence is TGTGCCACCAGTGATCGGACTAGCGGGAGGGTGGAGACCCAGTACTTC.

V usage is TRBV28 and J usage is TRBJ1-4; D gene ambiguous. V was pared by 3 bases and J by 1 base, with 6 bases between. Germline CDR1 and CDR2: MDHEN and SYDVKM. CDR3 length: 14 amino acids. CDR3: CASSLAGTNEKLFF. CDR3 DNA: TGTGCCAGCAGTTTGGCAGGAACTAATGAAAAACTGTTTTTT. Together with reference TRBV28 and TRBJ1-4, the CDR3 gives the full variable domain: DVKVTQSSRYLVKRTGEKVFLECVQDMDHENMFWYRQDPGLGLRLIYFSYDVKMKEKGDIPEGYSVSREKKERFSLILESASTNQTSMYLCASSLAGTNEKLFFGSGTQLSVL.

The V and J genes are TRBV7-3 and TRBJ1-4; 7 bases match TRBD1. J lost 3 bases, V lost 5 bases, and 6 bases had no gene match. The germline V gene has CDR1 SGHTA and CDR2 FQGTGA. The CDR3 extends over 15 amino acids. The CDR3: CASSLRGTPNEKLFF. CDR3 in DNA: TGTGCCAGCAGCCTCAGGGGGACACCTAATGAAAAACTGTTTTTT. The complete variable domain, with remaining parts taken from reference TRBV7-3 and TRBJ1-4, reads GAGVSQTPSNKVTEKGKYVELRCDPISGHTALYWYRQSLGQGPEFLIYFQGTGAADDSGLPNDRFFAVRPEGSVSTLKIQRTERGDSAVYLCASSLRGTPNEKLFFGSGTQLSVL.

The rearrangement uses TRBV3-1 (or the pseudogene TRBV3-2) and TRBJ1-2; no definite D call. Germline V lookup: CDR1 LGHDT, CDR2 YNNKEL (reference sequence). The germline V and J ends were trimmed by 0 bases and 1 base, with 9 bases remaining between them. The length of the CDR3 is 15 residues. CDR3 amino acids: CASSQDTHNNYGYTF. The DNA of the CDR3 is TGTGCCAGCAGCCAAGACACACACAATAACTATGGCTACACCTTC.

The CDR3 region has the DNA TGTGCCAGCAGCCTAGCGGGGTCTACCTACAATGAGCAGTTCTTC. Amino acid sequence: CASSLAGSTYNEQFF. The chain has TRBV5-6 and TRBJ2-1; 9 bases map to TRBD2. Germline V CDR1 and CDR2: SGHDT, YYEEEE. V lost 4 bases to trimming and J lost 2 bases; unmatched junction nucleotides: 4. The CDR3 spans 15 residues.

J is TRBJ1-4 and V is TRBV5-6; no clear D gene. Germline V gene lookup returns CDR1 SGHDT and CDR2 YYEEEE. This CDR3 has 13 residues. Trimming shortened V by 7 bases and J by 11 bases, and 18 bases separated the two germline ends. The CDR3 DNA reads TGTGCCAGCTCCCGAGAGGGTCGGAGGAAACTGTTTTTT. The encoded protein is CASSREGRRKLFF. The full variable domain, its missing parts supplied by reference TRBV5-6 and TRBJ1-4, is DAGVTQSPTHLIKTRGQQVTLRCSPKSGHDTVSWYQQALGQGPQFIFQYYEEEERQRGNFPDRFSGHQFPNYSSELNVNALLLGDSALYLCASSREGRRKLFFGSGTQLSVL.

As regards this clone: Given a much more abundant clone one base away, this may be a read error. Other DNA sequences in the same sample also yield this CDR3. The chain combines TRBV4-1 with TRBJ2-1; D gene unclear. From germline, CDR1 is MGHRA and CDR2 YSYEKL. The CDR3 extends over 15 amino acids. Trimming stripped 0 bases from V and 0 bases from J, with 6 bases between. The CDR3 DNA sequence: TGCGCCAGCAGCCAAGAGCCGATCTCCTACAATGAGCAGTTCTTC. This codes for CASSQEPISYNEQFF.

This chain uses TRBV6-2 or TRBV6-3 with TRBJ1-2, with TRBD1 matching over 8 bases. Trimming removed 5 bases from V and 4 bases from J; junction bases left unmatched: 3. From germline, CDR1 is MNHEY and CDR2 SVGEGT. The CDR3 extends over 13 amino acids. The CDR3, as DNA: TGTGCCAGCAGTCAGGACAGGGCCTATGGCTACACCTTC. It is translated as CASSQDRAYGYTF.

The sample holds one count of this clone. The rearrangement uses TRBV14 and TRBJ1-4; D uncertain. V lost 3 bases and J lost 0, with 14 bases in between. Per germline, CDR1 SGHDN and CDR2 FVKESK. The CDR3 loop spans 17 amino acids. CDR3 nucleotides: TGTGCCAGCAGCCAGACCACACAGATAACAACTAATGAAAAACTGTTTTTT. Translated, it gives CASSQTTQITTNEKLFF.

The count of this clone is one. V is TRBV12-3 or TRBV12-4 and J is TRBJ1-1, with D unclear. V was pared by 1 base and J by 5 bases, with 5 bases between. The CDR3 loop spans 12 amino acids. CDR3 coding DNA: TGTGCCAGCAGTTTAGTAGGGACTGAAGCTTTCTTT. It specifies CASSLVGTEAFF.

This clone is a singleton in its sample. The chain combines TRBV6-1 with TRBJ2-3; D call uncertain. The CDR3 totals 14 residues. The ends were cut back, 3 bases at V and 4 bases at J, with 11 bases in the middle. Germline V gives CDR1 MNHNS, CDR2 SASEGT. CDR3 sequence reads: CASSDGYGADTQYF. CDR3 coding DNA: TGTGCCAGCAGTGATGGCTACGGCGCAGATACGCAGTATTTT.

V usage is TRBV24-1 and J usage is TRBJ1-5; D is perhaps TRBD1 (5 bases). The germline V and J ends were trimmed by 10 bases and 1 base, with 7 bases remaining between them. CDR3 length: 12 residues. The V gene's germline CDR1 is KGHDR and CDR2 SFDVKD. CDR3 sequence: CATQGSNQPQHF. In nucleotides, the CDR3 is TGTGCCACGCAGGGAAGCAATCAGCCCCAGCATTTT.

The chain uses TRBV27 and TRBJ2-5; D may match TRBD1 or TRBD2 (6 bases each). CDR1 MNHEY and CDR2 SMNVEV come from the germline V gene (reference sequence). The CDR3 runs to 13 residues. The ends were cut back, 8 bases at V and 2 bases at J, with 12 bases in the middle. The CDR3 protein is CASRWGAQETQYF. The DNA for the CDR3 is TGTGCCAGCCGGTGGGGGGCTCAAGAGACCCAGTACTTC.

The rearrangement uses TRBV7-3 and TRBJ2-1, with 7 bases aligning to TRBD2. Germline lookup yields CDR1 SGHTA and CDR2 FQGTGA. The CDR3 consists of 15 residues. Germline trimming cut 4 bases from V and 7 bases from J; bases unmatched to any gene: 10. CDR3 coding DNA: TGTGCCAGCAGCTCTCCGGGACTACTGTCAAATGAGCAGTTCTTC. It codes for CASSSPGLLSNEQFF.

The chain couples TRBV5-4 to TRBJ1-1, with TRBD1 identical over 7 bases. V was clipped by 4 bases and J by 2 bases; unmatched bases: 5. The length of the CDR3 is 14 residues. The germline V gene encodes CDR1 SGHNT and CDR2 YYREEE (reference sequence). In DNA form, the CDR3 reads TGTGCCAGCAGCCCCGACAGGGTAAACACTGAAGCTTTCTTT. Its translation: CASSPDRVNTEAFF.

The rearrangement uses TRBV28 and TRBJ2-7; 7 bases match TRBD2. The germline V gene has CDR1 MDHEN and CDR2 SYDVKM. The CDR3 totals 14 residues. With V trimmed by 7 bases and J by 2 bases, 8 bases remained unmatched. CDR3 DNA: TGTGCCAGCAACCTCCATGGGGGGGCCTACGAGCAGTACTTC. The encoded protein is CASNLHGGAYEQYF.

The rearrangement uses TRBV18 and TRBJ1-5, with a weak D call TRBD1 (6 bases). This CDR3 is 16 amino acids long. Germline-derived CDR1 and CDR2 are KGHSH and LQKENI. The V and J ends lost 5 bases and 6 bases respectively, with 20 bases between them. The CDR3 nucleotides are TGTGCCAGCTCATTCCGACAGGAGCCTTCGGGTCAGCCCCAGCATTTT. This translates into CASSFRQEPSGQPQHF.

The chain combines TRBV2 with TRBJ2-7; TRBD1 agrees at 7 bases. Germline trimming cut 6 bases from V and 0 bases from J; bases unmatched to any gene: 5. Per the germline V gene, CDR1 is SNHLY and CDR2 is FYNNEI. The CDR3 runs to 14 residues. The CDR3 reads CASRPDRASYEQYF. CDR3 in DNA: TGTGCCAGCAGACCCGACAGGGCCTCCTACGAGCAGTACTTC.